The present T cell receptor beta chain was sequenced within a study of blood T cell repertoires in COVID-19. At the level of the study: Researchers got acute and convalescent COVID-19 samples from the United States, Italy and Spain.

How the authors handled the data: Quantification of nucleated cells was approximated via reference gene primer amplification. Profiled with immunoSEQ multiplex PCR; TCRdb holds only in-frame clones, not every one. V, J and clone size derive from that table, while D and trimming were established from the DNA sequence. Of more than 85,000 clones listed, around 81% are singletons. Per the germline V gene, CDR1 is SGHRS and CDR2 is YFSETQ. The V gene end was trimmed by 3 bases and the J gene end by 6 bases; junction bases not matched to a gene: 13. There are 16 residues in the CDR3. This clone showed up just once.

The specimen was peripheral blood. The source is a man older than 75 with acute or convalescent COVID-19. The V call is TRBV5-1, the J call TRBJ2-3, with 7 bases that match TRBD2. The CDR3 loop reads CASSYIGAGVADTQYF. CDR3 DNA: TGCGCCAGCAGCTATATAGGGGCGGGAGTGGCGGATACGCAGTATTTT.